The next 23 T cell receptor beta chains were all read from a single sample in a study of graft-versus-host responses after intestinal transplantation (dated by TCRdb to the early 2020s). Their specific antigens are unknown. The library was generated by the immunoSEQ multiplex PCR assay. The clones in this table, taken by TCRdb from immuneACCESS, are in-frame only. Not every clone is retained; where verified, under half of the shortfall comes from an unresolved V gene, and the cause of the rest is unknown. The sample has tens of thousands of clones on record, approximately 94% of them singletons. Clones ranked in the top ten supply 0.2% to 0.25% of the sample. According to the study, the label for this sample's time point signals: cells obtained before transplantation from donor or recipient. This sample comprised unstimulated CD4+ T cells sorted from spleen or lymph node cells, obtained before transplant. The receptors come from a human donor who was the organ donor for an intestinal transplant.

The V gene is TRBV19, the J gene TRBJ2-7; D ambiguous. CDR3 length equals 14 residues. Germline assignment: CDR1 LNHDA and CDR2 SQIVND (reference sequence). V was pared by 3 bases and J by 0 bases, with 9 bases between. CDR3 sequence: CASSIRVLSYEQYF. CDR3 DNA: TGTGCCAGTAGTATTCGTGTTCTCTCCTACGAGCAGTACTTC.

The chain uses TRBV9 and TRBJ1-2; 7 bases match TRBD1. This CDR3 has 12 amino acids. The V gene's germline CDR1 is SGDLS and CDR2 YYNGEE. The ends lost 3 bases at V and 8 bases at J; junction bases unmatched: 4. CDR3 amino acids: CASSDRTGGYTF. DNA of the CDR3: TGTGCCAGCAGCGACCGGACAGGAGGCTACACCTTC.

The V gene is TRBV5-5, the J gene TRBJ1-2; D is possibly TRBD1 (5 bases). Trimming stripped 4 bases from V and 5 bases from J, with 18 bases between. The CDR3 covers 15 residues. Germline V lookup: CDR1 SGHKS, CDR2 YYEKEE (reference sequence). As DNA, the CDR3 is TGTGCCAGCAGCCCTACCCAGGGTGTACGGTATGGCTACACCTTC. As protein: CASSPTQGVRYGYTF. Full variable domain (missing parts from reference TRBV5-5 and TRBJ1-2): DAGVTQSPTHLIKTRGQQVTLRCSPISGHKSVSWYQQVLGQGPQFIFQYYEKEERGRGNFPDRFSARQFPNYSSELNVNALLLGDSALYLCASSPTQGVRYGYTFGSGTRLTVV.

The chain carries TRBV7-2 and TRBJ1-1; no reliable D call. The germline V and J ends were trimmed by 2 bases and 5 bases, with 12 bases remaining between them. Per germline, CDR1 SGHTA and CDR2 FQGNSA. This CDR3 spans 14 amino acids. CDR3 amino acids: CASSLKRWGTEAFF. The CDR3 nucleotides are TGTGCCAGCAGCTTAAAACGGTGGGGTACTGAAGCTTTCTTT.

This sequence joins TRBV29-1 and TRBJ1-1, with a weak D call TRBD1 (6 bases). Trimming cost V 4 bases and J 1 base, with 10 bases left between them. Per the germline V gene, CDR1 is SQVTM and CDR2 is ANQGSEA. CDR3 length: 13 amino acids. This CDR3 is CSVAGGENTEAFF. The CDR3 DNA reads as TGCAGCGTTGCGGGGGGCGAGAACACTGAAGCTTTCTTT.

This clone was observed once. The chain combines TRBV7-8 with TRBJ2-7, with TRBD2 identical over 8 bases. V lost 1 base and J lost 6; bases outside the gene matches: 2. This CDR3 is built from 13 residues. CDR1 and CDR2 from the germline V gene are SGHVS and FQNEAQ. The CDR3 protein is CASSLEAGVEQYF. The CDR3 coding sequence is TGTGCCAGCAGCTTAGAAGCGGGGGTCGAGCAGTACTTC.

The chain recombines TRBV4-1 with TRBJ2-2, with D possibly being TRBD2 (7 bases). CDR1 and CDR2 (germline): MGHRA, YSYEKL. The CDR3 runs to 16 residues. Between the trimmed V and J ends, which lost 0 bases and 7 bases, there was a span of 15 bases. CDR3 sequence (DNA): TGCGCCAGCAGCCAAGATTGGGGGGGCGCCGGCGGGGAGCTGTTTTTT. It specifies CASSQDWGGAGGELFF.

This chain joins TRBV20-1 and TRBJ1-2; D is unresolved. CDR1 is DFQATT and CDR2 is SNEGSKA in the germline V gene (reference sequence). This CDR3 has 9 amino acids. Between the trimmed V and J ends, which lost 6 bases and 9 bases, there was a span of 8 bases. CDR3 protein: CSAGPRYTF. For the CDR3, the DNA is TGCAGTGCCGGGCCCCGCTACACCTTC.

The table lists this clone with a count of one. This chain connects TRBV7-9 to TRBJ2-1; D remains ambiguous. Germline V gene sequence: CDR1 SEHNR, CDR2 FQNEAQ (reference sequence). The CDR3 totals 13 residues. V was pared by 1 base and J by 0 bases, with 1 base between. This CDR3 is CASSLDSYNEQFF. The CDR3 nucleotides read TGTGCCAGCAGCTTAGACTCCTACAATGAGCAGTTCTTC.

The chain joins TRBV10-3 to TRBJ1-2; 9 bases align to TRBD1. Germline V gene lookup returns CDR1 ENHRY and CDR2 SYGVKD. The CDR3 has 16 amino acids. The trim removed 4 bases at V and 4 bases at J, leaving 10 bases unmatched. The CDR3 is CAISVSGGQGAYGYTF. The CDR3 region has the DNA TGTGCCATCAGTGTCTCCGGGGGACAGGGAGCCTATGGCTACACCTTC.

The V call is TRBV2, the J call TRBJ1-2; the D is unclear. CDR3 length equals 18 residues. Trimming pared 3 bases from V and 4 bases from J, leaving 24 bases between. Germline CDR1 SNHLY, CDR2 FYNNEI. For the CDR3, the DNA is TGTGCCAGCAGTGATGGGGTAACGTTTCGCGGGCCCCCCTATGGCTACACCTTC. Amino acid sequence: CASSDGVTFRGPPYGYTF.

The V call is TRBV6-5, the J call TRBJ2-7, with D uncertain. This CDR3 spans 11 amino acids. Per germline, CDR1 MNHEY and CDR2 SVGAGI. The V end was cut by 5 bases, the J end by 2 bases, with 4 bases between. CDR3 residues: CASSPTYEQYF. In DNA, the CDR3 is TGTGCCAGCAGTCCCACCTACGAGCAGTACTTC.

This clone was counted a single time. The chain combines TRBV11-2 with TRBJ2-3, with 7 bases matching TRBD1. The CDR3 has 16 residues. Germline CDR1 reads SGHAT; CDR2 reads FQNNGV. V trimming: 4 bases; J trimming: 0 bases; junction bases outside the gene matches: 7. The DNA for the CDR3 is TGTGCCAGCAGCTCAACAGGGGTGAGAAGCACAGATACGCAGTATTTT. It specifies CASSSTGVRSTDTQYF.

The V call is TRBV29-1, the J call TRBJ2-1; D ambiguous. Trimming removed 7 bases from V and 0 bases from J, with 10 bases in between. Germline loops: CDR1 SQVTM, CDR2 ANQGSEA. The CDR3 covers 13 residues. The CDR3 DNA reads TGCAGCGCCCTCGGGTACTCCTACAATGAGCAGTTCTTC. This sequence encodes CSALGYSYNEQFF.

The V call is TRBV7-8, the J call TRBJ1-5; D is unclear. Trimming pared 5 bases from V and 4 bases from J, leaving 9 bases between. CDR3 size: 13 residues. The germline V gene encodes CDR1 SGHVS and CDR2 FQNEAQ. The CDR3 DNA sequence: TGTGCCAGCAGCGACGGACTAAATCAGCCCCAGCATTTT. Its protein product is CASSDGLNQPQHF.

This sequence joins TRBV5-1 and TRBJ2-2; no definite D call. V lost 0 bases to trimming and J lost 6 bases, with 6 bases between them. This CDR3 comprises 13 residues. Germline CDR1 is SGHRS and CDR2 is YFSETQ. CDR3 bases: TGCGCCAGCAGCTTGGGGGGATCCGGGGAGCTGTTTTTT. The encoded protein is CASSLGGSGELFF. Drawing the rest from reference TRBV5-1 and TRBJ2-2, the complete variable domain is KAGVTQTPRYLIKTRGQQVTLSCSPISGHRSVSWYQQTPGQGLQFLFEYFSETQRNKGNFPGRFSGRQFSNSRSEMNVSTLELGDSALYLCASSLGGSGELFFGEGSRLTVL.

V and J are TRBV27 and TRBJ2-2; TRBD1 is a possible D gene (5 bases). Between the trimmed V and J ends, which lost 6 bases and 0 bases, there was a span of 14 bases. Germline V gene sequence: CDR1 MNHEY, CDR2 SMNVEV (reference sequence). This CDR3 spans 16 amino acids. CDR3 amino acids: CASSPQGAPNTGELFF. For the CDR3, the DNA is TGTGCCAGCAGCCCCCAAGGGGCTCCGAACACCGGGGAGCTGTTTTTT.

The gene calls are TRBV4-3 and TRBJ2-2; D may be TRBD1 (5 bases). The length of the CDR3 is 15 residues. V was clipped by 7 bases and J by 3 bases, with 15 bases between them. Germline loops: CDR1 LGHNA, CDR2 YSLEER. CDR3 sequence: CASTQGRADTGELFF. The DNA for the CDR3 is TGCGCCAGCACCCAGGGCAGGGCGGACACCGGGGAGCTGTTTTTT.

This clone was seen a handful of times. This rearrangement joins TRBV19 to TRBJ1-1; 7 bases line up with TRBD1. Germline V gene lookup returns CDR1 LNHDA and CDR2 SQIVND (reference sequence). V shed 3 bases and J 4 bases; nucleotides not matched to a gene: 14. The CDR3 length is 17 residues. The CDR3 here is CASSIPKGAKVVTEAFF. CDR3 DNA sequence: TGTGCCAGTAGTATTCCCAAGGGGGCTAAGGTGGTCACTGAAGCTTTCTTT.

The chain is built from TRBV7-3 and TRBJ2-1; D not resolved. V lost 1 base, J lost 5 bases, and 0 bases lay in between. Germline V gene lookup returns CDR1 SGHTA and CDR2 FQGTGA. CDR3 length: 11 residues. The CDR3 here is CASSLNNEQFF. CDR3 nucleotide sequence: TGTGCCAGCAGCTTAAACAATGAGCAGTTCTTC. Together with reference TRBV7-3 and TRBJ2-1, the CDR3 gives the full variable domain: GAGVSQTPSNKVTEKGKYVELRCDPISGHTALYWYRQSLGQGPEFLIYFQGTGAADDSGLPNDRFFAVRPEGSVSTLKIQRTERGDSAVYLCASSLNNEQFFGPGTRLTVL.

The CDR3 sequence is CASSGGAGEKLFF. For the CDR3, the DNA is TGTGCCAGCAGCGGAGGGGCTGGGGAAAAACTGTTTTTT. This chain uses TRBV9 with TRBJ1-4; D is possibly TRBD1 (5 bases). Per germline, CDR1 SGDLS and CDR2 YYNGEE. The length of the CDR3 is 13 residues. Trimming shortened V by 3 bases and J by 8 bases, and 11 bases separated the two germline ends.

The chain carries TRBV4-3 and TRBJ2-5; D may be TRBD1 (6 bases). This CDR3 spans 15 amino acids. Germline V CDR1 and CDR2: LGHNA, YSLEER. V was clipped by 0 bases and J by 5 bases, with 13 bases between them. The CDR3 region is CASSQETGGGETQYF. The CDR3 bases are TGCGCCAGCAGCCAAGAGACTGGGGGCGGCGAGACCCAGTACTTC.

The chain uses TRBV2 and TRBJ2-5, with D perhaps being TRBD1 or TRBD2 (6 bases each). Germline lookup yields CDR1 SNHLY and CDR2 FYNNEI. Between the trimmed V and J ends, which lost 2 bases and 5 bases, there was a span of 15 bases. The CDR3 loop spans 15 amino acids. CDR3: CASSESPGAGETQYF. The CDR3 coding sequence is TGTGCCAGCAGTGAATCCCCGGGGGCGGGGGAGACCCAGTACTTC.